The 13 T cell receptor beta chains below were found in one sample sequenced in a study of vaccination effects on CD4 cells after COVID-19 (dated by TCRdb to between 2020 and 2023). The library was made by the immunoSEQ multiplex PCR assay. The clones in this table, taken by TCRdb from immuneACCESS, are in-frame only. Not every clone is retained; where verified, under half of the shortfall comes from an unresolved V gene, and the cause of the rest is unknown. Counted in this sample were some 31,000 clones; around 74% of them appeared once. Around 6.6% of the sample lies in the top ten. After more than nine days of culture, CD4+ T cells were isolated with the EasySep CD4+ T cell isolation kit. PCR-confirmed SARS-CoV-2 infection had occurred in convalescent patients between March and December 2020, before the Alpha, Beta and Delta variants emerged in the United States. Each participant received two doses of an mRNA SARS-CoV-2 vaccine, either BNT162b2 or mRNA-1273.

No cognate antigen is known for these TCRs. Sequencing used CD4+ T cells from PBMCs cultured without peptide, obtained after COVID-19 vaccination. Source of these receptors: a human donor who had a prior SARS-CoV-2 infection.

The rearrangement links TRBV7-9 to TRBJ1-3; 7 bases line up with TRBD1. There are 12 residues in the CDR3. Germline loops: CDR1 SEHNR, CDR2 FQNEAQ (reference sequence). After removal of 5 bases from V and 7 bases from J, the junction contained 2 bases not matched to a gene. CDR3 region: CASSLDRNTIYF. The CDR3 coding sequence is TGTGCCAGCAGCCTGGACAGGAACACCATATATTTT.

The rearrangement joins TRBV5-4 to TRBJ2-2, with TRBD1 matching over 8 bases. Germline V CDR1 and CDR2: SGHNT, YYREEE (reference sequence). The J segment lost 3 bases and the V segment lost 2 bases, leaving 3 bases of the junction unmatched. The CDR3 extends over 15 amino acids. CDR3 region: CASSFTTGDTGELFF. CDR3 coding DNA: TGTGCCAGCAGCTTTACGACAGGGGACACCGGGGAGCTGTTTTTT.

V is TRBV30 and J is TRBJ1-2, with D unclear. The ends were cut back, 0 bases at V and 0 bases at J, with 20 bases in the middle. Looked up from germline, CDR1 is GTSNPN and CDR2 is SVGIG (reference sequence). The CDR3 is made up of 18 amino acids. In DNA form, the CDR3 reads TGTGCCTGGAGTGTAGTTTCGGTCAGGAGTTTAACTAACTATGGCTACACCTTC. Translating gives CAWSVVSVRSLTNYGYTF. Based on the CDR3 plus reference TRBV30 and TRBJ1-2, the full variable domain is SQTIHQWPATLVQPVGSPLSLECTVEGTSNPNLYWYRQAAGRGLQLLFYSVGIGQISSEVPQNLSASRPQDRQFILSSKKLLLSDSGFYLCAWSVVSVRSLTNYGYTFGSGTRLTVV.

The genes are TRBV6-2 or TRBV6-3 and TRBJ2-1; 10 bases agree with TRBD2. Germline V gene lookup returns CDR1 MNHEY and CDR2 SVGEGT. CDR3 size: 13 residues. J was trimmed by 13 bases and V by 4 bases; bases with no gene match: 7. CDR3 in amino acids: CASSSSGSSSQFF. In DNA form, the CDR3 reads TGTGCCAGCAGTTCTAGCGGGAGCAGTTCCCAGTTCTTC.

The chain links TRBV9 to TRBJ1-6; D ambiguous. Germline V gene lookup returns CDR1 SGDLS and CDR2 YYNGEE. The CDR3 spans 12 residues. V lost 4 bases, J lost 14 bases, and 13 bases lay in between. Written as DNA, the CDR3 is TGTGCCAGCAGCTCTGCAGGTGAATCCCTCCACTTT. This codes for CASSSAGESLHF.

V usage is TRBV6-5 and J usage is TRBJ2-1; D unclear. V was cut by 6 bases and J by 0 bases, with 6 bases left in between. Germline V gene sequence: CDR1 MNHEY, CDR2 SVGAGI. The CDR3 is made up of 13 amino acids. CDR3 protein: CASRGFSYNEQFF. The CDR3 nucleotides read TGTGCCAGCAGGGGGTTCTCCTACAATGAGCAGTTCTTC.

The rearrangement joins TRBV30 to TRBJ2-5, with 12 bases lining up with TRBD2. V lost 5 bases, J lost 0 bases, and 7 bases stayed unmatched. This CDR3 region has 16 residues. CDR1 is GTSNPN, CDR2 SVGIG, per germline (reference sequence). The CDR3 DNA follows: TGTGCCTGGGAGCCTACTAGCGGGAGGTACCAAGAGACCCAGTACTTC. Its translation: CAWEPTSGRYQETQYF.

This clone appeared once. The chain has TRBV27 and TRBJ2-7; unclear D gene. CDR3 length: 15 amino acids. The V gene lost 5 bases and the J gene lost 4 bases, with 18 bases spanning the gap. The germline gives CDR1 MNHEY, CDR2 SMNVEV (reference sequence). CDR3 residues: CASSRQASGRYEQYF. The CDR3 DNA follows: TGTGCCAGCAGTCGCCAGGCCTCAGGTCGATACGAGCAGTACTTC.

The chain couples TRBV5-4 to TRBJ2-5, with D hard to call. V lost 0 bases and J lost 7, with 16 bases in between. The CDR3 contains 15 residues. Germline values: CDR1 SGHNT, CDR2 YYREEE (reference sequence). Here the CDR3 reads CASSLASDASWTQYF. Written as DNA, the CDR3 is TGTGCCAGCAGCTTGGCGTCCGACGCCTCTTGGACCCAGTACTTC. Supplemented by reference TRBV5-4 and TRBJ2-5, the full variable domain reads ETGVTQSPTHLIKTRGQQVTLRCSSQSGHNTVSWYQQALGQGPQFIFQYYREEENGRGNFPPRFSGLQFPNYSSELNVNALELDDSALYLCASSLASDASWTQYFGPGTRLLVL.

V and J are TRBV5-1 and TRBJ2-5; unclear D gene. Germline CDR1 is SGHRS and CDR2 is YFSETQ. Trimming took off 1 base at V and 0 bases at J, with 7 bases between the two ends. CDR3 length: 14 amino acids. This CDR3 is CASSLLTYQETQYF. In DNA, the CDR3 is TGCGCCAGCAGCTTGCTGACATACCAAGAGACCCAGTACTTC.

This rearrangement joins TRBV13 to TRBJ2-7; D remains ambiguous. From germline, CDR1 is PRHDT and CDR2 FYEKMQ (reference sequence). Trimming took off 0 bases at V and 2 bases at J, with 8 bases between the two ends. The CDR3 loop spans 14 amino acids. Here the CDR3 reads CASSLGDKTYEQYF. The CDR3, as DNA: TGTGCCAGCAGCTTAGGCGACAAGACCTACGAGCAGTACTTC.

The genes are TRBV4-1 and TRBJ2-3, with D unclear. The length of the CDR3 is 14 residues. The germline CDR1 and CDR2 sequences are MGHRA and YSYEKL. V was trimmed by 1 base and J by 2 bases, leaving 7 bases between them. CDR3 in DNA: TGCGCCAGCAGCCAAGTCGTCACCACAGATACGCAGTATTTT. It codes for CASSQVVTTDTQYF.

The J gene is TRBJ2-3, the V gene TRBV7-9; TRBD2 matches 8 bases. Germline V CDR1 and CDR2: SEHNR, FQNEAQ (reference sequence). The CDR3 spans 15 residues. Unmatched junction bases numbered 8, after V lost 5 bases and J lost 4 bases. CDR3 sequence (DNA): TGTGCCAGCAGCCCTGGCGGGGGGAGGTCAGATACGCAGTATTTT. It codes for CASSPGGGRSDTQYF. The full variable domain, in which reference TRBV7-9 and TRBJ2-3 provide the parts outside the CDR3, is DTGVSQNPRHKITKRGQNVTFRCDPISEHNRLYWYRQTLGQGPEFLTYFQNEAQLEKSRLLSDRFSAERPKGSFSTLEIQRTEQGDSAMYLCASSPGGGRSDTQYFGPGTRLTVL.